Below are 15 T cell receptor beta chains sequenced from a single sample in a study of graft-versus-host responses after intestinal transplantation (dated by TCRdb to 2020 to 2023). The library was produced with the immunoSEQ multiplex PCR assay. TCRdb obtained this table from immuneACCESS and retained in-frame rearrangements with V and J assigned. These tables miss some clones; where compared with another copy, unresolved V genes account for less than half of the shortfall, and the remainder is unexplained. The sample table shows over 40,000 clones, and approximately 95% are seen once. The ten largest clones take up roughly 0.52% of the sample. The time point label of this sample denotes: cells obtained before transplantation from donor or recipient. No antigen has been identified for these receptors. Specimen: unstimulated CD8+ T cells sorted from spleen or lymph node cells, collected before transplant. The receptor set was obtained from a human donor who was the organ donor for an intestinal transplant.

This rearrangement joins TRBV19 to TRBJ2-7; 9 nucleotides agree with TRBD1. After removal of 5 bases from V and 2 bases from J, the junction contained 13 bases not matched to a gene. CDR3 length: 17 residues. CDR1 is LNHDA and CDR2 is SQIVND in the germline V gene (reference sequence). Here the CDR3 DNA reads TGTGCCAGTAGTTCATCATGGGGGACAGGGTCCCCCTACGAGCAGTACTTC. Residues: CASSSSWGTGSPYEQYF.

This chain links TRBV19 with TRBJ2-7; D is possibly TRBD2 (6 bases). Germline assignment: CDR1 LNHDA and CDR2 SQIVND (reference sequence). Trimming shortened V by 3 bases and J by 0 bases, and 12 bases separated the two germline ends. CDR3 length: 15 amino acids. CDR3 amino acids: CASSMTGDFSYEQYF. In DNA, the CDR3 is TGTGCCAGTAGTATGACGGGGGACTTCTCCTACGAGCAGTACTTC.

The chain uses TRBV7-3 and TRBJ1-4; D is perhaps TRBD1 (6 bases). The CDR3 has 14 residues. Trimming stripped 10 bases from V and 0 bases from J, with 12 bases between. CDR1 SGHTA and CDR2 FQGTGA come from the germline V gene. CDR3 coding DNA: TGTGCCAAACGGGACAAATCAACTAATGAAAAACTGTTTTTT. Translating it yields CAKRDKSTNEKLFF.

J is TRBJ2-7 and V is TRBV19; a possible D gene is TRBD2 (6 bases). Germline V lookup: CDR1 LNHDA, CDR2 SQIVND (reference sequence). The CDR3 consists of 16 residues. Deletions cut 0 bases from V and 1 base from J, with 13 bases between. The CDR3 nucleotides are TGTGCCAGTAGTATAGATTCAGGAGGGACTTCCTACGAGCAGTACTTC. Translation gives CASSIDSGGTSYEQYF.

The chain is built from TRBV7-6 and TRBJ2-7; no reliable D call. This CDR3 has 13 residues. With 4 bases removed from V and 2 bases from J, the gap between germline ends came to 9 bases. Germline CDR1 reads SGHVS; CDR2 reads FNYEAQ. In nucleotides, the CDR3 is TGTGCCAGCAGCTCCCTCCCGACCTACGAGCAGTACTTC. Its translation: CASSSLPTYEQYF.

The chain joins TRBV6-5 to TRBJ2-1, with a possible D match to TRBD2 (6 bases). Trimming pared 6 bases from V and 5 bases from J, leaving 17 bases between. Germline CDR1 reads MNHEY; CDR2 reads SVGAGI. The CDR3 runs to 15 residues. The CDR3 nucleotides are TGTGCCAGCAGGGAGGAAGGAGGGTTCGACAATGAGCAGTTCTTC. Protein sequence: CASREEGGFDNEQFF.

The chain combines TRBV30 with TRBJ2-5; D not resolved. CDR1 and CDR2 from the germline V gene are GTSNPN and SVGIG (reference sequence). Between the trimmed V and J ends, which lost 4 bases and 7 bases, there was a span of 13 bases. The CDR3 has 12 amino acids. The CDR3 DNA is TGTGCCTGGACGCCGGCCCGAGGGACCCAGTACTTC. Protein sequence: CAWTPARGTQYF. The complete variable domain, with remaining parts taken from reference TRBV30 and TRBJ2-5, reads SQTIHQWPATLVQPVGSPLSLECTVEGTSNPNLYWYRQAAGRGLQLLFYSVGIGQISSEVPQNLSASRPQDRQFILSSKKLLLSDSGFYLCAWTPARGTQYFGPGTRLLVL.

CDR3 region: CASSLYLGDTEAFF. The CDR3 DNA reads as TGCGCCAGCAGCCTCTACTTGGGGGACACTGAAGCTTTCTTT. This chain connects TRBV4-1 to TRBJ1-1, with D possibly being TRBD1 (5 bases). CDR1 is MGHRA, CDR2 YSYEKL, per germline. Trimming removed 4 bases from V and 3 bases from J, with 12 bases in between. CDR3 length: 14 residues.

This chain joins TRBV5-8 and TRBJ1-6, with D possibly TRBD1 on 6 matching bases. V dropped 0 bases and J dropped 11 bases, with 9 bases sitting between them. The CDR3 has 13 amino acids. Germline V gives CDR1 SGHTS, CDR2 YDEGEE. CDR3 bases: TGTGCCAGCAGCTTGGGGGGGCCTCCACCCCTCCACTTT. Residues: CASSLGGPPPLHF.

The chain employs TRBV5-1 and TRBJ2-7; D is possibly TRBD1 (6 bases). Germline CDR1 is SGHRS and CDR2 is YFSETQ. V shed 4 bases and J shed 0 bases, with 11 bases lying between them. The CDR3 runs 14 residues. The CDR3 DNA reads TGCGCCAGCAGCCCTCCGGACAGCTCCTACGAGCAGTACTTC. As protein: CASSPPDSSYEQYF.

The V and J genes are TRBV27 and TRBJ2-7; perhaps TRBD1 as D (6 bases). Trimming took off 0 bases at V and 2 bases at J, with 17 bases between the two ends. Per the germline V gene, CDR1 is MNHEY and CDR2 is SMNVEV (reference sequence). This CDR3 region has 17 residues. CDR3 residues: CASSLSSQGWDTYEQYF. The CDR3, as DNA: TGTGCCAGCAGTTTATCCTCTCAGGGATGGGACACCTACGAGCAGTACTTC.

This clone was detected only once. The chain has TRBV19 and TRBJ2-2; D perhaps matches TRBD2 (5 bases). The V gene's germline CDR1 is LNHDA and CDR2 SQIVND (reference sequence). The V and J ends lost 7 bases and 5 bases respectively, with 8 bases between them. The CDR3 sequence is 12 residues long. This CDR3 reads CASTGGTGELFF. The CDR3 DNA reads as TGTGCCAGTACCGGAGGAACCGGGGAGCTGTTTTTT.

The chain carries TRBV21-1 and TRBJ2-7; the table's D call, TRBD1, was not checked against the DNA. TRBV21-1 is a recognized pseudogene. CDR3 length equals 14 residues. In DNA form, the CDR3 reads TGTGCCAGCACCGGACAGCTCCGAACCTACGAGCAGTACTTC. It specifies CASTGQLRTYEQYF.

This chain links TRBV6-5 with TRBJ2-7; D gene unclear. Deletions cut 3 bases from V and 4 bases from J, with 13 bases between. CDR3 length: 14 residues. Germline CDR1 reads MNHEY; CDR2 reads SVGAGI. As DNA, the CDR3 is TGTGCCAGCAGTTATGAGGAAACTGGTTACGAGCAGTACTTC. It yields the protein CASSYEETGYEQYF.

This CDR3 reads CASSQDQEGWGYNEKLFF. In DNA form, the CDR3 reads TGCGCCAGCAGCCAAGATCAGGAGGGTTGGGGCTATAATGAAAAACTGTTTTTT. V usage is TRBV4-3 and J usage is TRBJ1-4, with TRBD1 as a possible D gene (5 bases). The V and J ends lost 0 bases and 4 bases respectively, with 18 bases between them. CDR3 size: 18 residues. Germline CDR1 is LGHNA and CDR2 is YSLEER.